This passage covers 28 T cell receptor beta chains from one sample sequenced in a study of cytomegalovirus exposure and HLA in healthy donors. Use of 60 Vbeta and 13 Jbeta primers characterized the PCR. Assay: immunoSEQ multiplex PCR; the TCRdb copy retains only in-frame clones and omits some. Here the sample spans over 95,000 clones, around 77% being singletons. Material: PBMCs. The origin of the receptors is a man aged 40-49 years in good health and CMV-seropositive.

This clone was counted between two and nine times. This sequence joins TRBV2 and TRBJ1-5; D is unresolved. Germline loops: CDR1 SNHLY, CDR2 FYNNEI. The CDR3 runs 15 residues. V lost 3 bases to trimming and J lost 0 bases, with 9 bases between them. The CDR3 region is CASSEPGYSNQPQHF. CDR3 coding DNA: TGTGCCAGCAGTGAGCCGGGTTATAGCAATCAGCCCCAGCATTTT.

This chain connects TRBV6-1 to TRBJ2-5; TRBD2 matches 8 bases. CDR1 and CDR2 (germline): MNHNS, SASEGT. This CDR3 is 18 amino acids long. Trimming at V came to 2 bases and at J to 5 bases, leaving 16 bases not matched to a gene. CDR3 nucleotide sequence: TGTGCCAGCAGTGAACGAGGGCTAGCGGGCCCCCGTCGCGAGACCCAGTACTTC. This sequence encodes CASSERGLAGPRRETQYF.

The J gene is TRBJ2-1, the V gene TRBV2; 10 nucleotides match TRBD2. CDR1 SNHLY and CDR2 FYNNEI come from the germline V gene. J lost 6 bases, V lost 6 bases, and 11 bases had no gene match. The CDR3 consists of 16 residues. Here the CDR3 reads CASRAPGLAFSNEQFF. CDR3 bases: TGTGCCAGCAGGGCCCCGGGACTAGCGTTTTCCAATGAGCAGTTCTTC.

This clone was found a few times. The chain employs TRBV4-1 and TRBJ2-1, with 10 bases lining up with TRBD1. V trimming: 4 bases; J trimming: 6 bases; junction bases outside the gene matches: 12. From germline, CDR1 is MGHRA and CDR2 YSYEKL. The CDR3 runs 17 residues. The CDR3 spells CASSRHPTGGQGNEQFF. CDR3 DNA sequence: TGCGCCAGCAGCCGACACCCGACAGGGGGCCAAGGCAATGAGCAGTTCTTC.

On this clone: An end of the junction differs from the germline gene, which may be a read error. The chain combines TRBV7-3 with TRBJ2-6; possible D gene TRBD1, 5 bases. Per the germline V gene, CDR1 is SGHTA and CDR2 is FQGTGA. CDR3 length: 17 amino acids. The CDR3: CASSLTPRSSGANGLTF. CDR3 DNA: TGTGCCAGCAGCTTAACCCCTCGTAGCTCTGGGGCCAACGGCCTGACTTTC.

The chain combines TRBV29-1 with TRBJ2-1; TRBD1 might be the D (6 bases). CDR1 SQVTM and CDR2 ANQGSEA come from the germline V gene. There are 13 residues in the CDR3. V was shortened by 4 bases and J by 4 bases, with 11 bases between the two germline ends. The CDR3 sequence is CSVAGDPYNEQFF. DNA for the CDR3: TGCAGCGTTGCAGGGGACCCTTACAATGAGCAGTTCTTC.

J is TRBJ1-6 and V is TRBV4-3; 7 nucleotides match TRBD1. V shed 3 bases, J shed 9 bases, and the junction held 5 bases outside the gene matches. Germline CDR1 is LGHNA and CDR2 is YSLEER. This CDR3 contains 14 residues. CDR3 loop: CASSQDDRVSPLHF. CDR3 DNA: TGCGCCAGCAGCCAGGATGACAGGGTTTCACCCCTCCACTTT.

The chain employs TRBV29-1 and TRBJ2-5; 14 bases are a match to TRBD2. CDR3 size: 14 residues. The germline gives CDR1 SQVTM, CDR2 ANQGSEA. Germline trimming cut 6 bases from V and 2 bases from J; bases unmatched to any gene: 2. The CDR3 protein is CSVGLAGGQETQYF. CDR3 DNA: TGCAGCGTAGGACTAGCGGGGGGTCAAGAGACCCAGTACTTC.

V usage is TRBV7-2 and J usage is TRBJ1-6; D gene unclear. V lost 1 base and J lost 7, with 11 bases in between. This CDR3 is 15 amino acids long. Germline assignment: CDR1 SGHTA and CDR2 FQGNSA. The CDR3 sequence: CASSLDGLLNSPLHF. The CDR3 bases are TGTGCCAGCAGCTTAGACGGACTTTTGAATTCACCCCTCCACTTT.

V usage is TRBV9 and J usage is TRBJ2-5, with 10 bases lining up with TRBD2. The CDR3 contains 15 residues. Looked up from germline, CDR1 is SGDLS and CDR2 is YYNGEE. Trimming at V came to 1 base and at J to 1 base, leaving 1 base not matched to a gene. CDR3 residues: CASSVLAGVQETQYF. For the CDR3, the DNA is TGTGCCAGCAGCGTACTAGCGGGGGTCCAAGAGACCCAGTACTTC.

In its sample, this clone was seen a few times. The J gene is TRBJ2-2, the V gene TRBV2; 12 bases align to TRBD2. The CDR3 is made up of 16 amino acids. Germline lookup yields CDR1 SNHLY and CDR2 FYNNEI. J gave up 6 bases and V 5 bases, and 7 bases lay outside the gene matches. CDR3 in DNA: TGTGCCAGCAGTTCTCTAGCGGGGGGGCTGTCCGGGGAGCTGTTTTTT. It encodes CASSSLAGGLSGELFF.

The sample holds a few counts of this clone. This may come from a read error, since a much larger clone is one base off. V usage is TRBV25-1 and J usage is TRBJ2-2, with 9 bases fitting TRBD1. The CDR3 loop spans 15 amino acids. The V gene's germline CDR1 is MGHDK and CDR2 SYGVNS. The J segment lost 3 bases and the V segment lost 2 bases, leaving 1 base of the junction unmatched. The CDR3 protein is CASSEGDRDTGELFF. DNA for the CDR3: TGTGCCAGCAGTGAAGGGGACAGGGACACCGGGGAGCTGTTTTTT.

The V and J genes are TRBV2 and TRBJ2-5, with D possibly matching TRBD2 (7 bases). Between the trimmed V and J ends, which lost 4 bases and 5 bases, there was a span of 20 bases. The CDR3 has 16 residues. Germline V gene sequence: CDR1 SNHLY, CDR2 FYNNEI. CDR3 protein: CASSGERGGGGETQYF. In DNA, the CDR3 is TGTGCCAGCAGTGGGGAAAGGGGGGGCGGAGGGGAGACCCAGTACTTC.

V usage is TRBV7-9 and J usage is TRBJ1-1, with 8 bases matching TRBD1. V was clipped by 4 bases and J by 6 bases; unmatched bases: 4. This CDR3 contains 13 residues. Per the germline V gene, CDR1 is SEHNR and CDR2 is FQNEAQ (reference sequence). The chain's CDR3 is CASSSDRGPEAFF. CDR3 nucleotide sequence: TGTGCCAGCAGCTCCGACAGGGGCCCTGAAGCTTTCTTT.

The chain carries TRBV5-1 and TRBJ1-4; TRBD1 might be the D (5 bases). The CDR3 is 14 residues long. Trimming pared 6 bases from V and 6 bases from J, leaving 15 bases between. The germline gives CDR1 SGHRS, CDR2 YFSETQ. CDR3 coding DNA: TGCGCCAGCACGCTGGCGGGGGGGTATGAAAAACTGTTTTTT. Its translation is CASTLAGGYEKLFF. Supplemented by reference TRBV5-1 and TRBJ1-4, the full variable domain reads KAGVTQTPRYLIKTRGQQVTLSCSPISGHRSVSWYQQTPGQGLQFLFEYFSETQRNKGNFPGRFSGRQFSNSRSEMNVSTLELGDSALYLCASTLAGGYEKLFFGSGTQLSVL.

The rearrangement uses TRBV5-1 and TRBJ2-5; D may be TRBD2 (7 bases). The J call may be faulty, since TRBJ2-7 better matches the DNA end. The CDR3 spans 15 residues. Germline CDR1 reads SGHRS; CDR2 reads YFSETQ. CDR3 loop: CASSVAEGGLREQYF. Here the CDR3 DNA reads TGCGCCAGCAGCGTCGCCGAGGGGGGGCTACGCGAGCAGTACTTC.

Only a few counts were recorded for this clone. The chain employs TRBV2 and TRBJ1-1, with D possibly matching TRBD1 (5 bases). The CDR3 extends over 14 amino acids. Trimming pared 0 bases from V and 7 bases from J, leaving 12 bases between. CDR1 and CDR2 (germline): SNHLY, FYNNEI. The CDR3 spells CASSEARGRGEAFF. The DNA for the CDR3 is TGTGCCAGCAGTGAAGCGCGGGGGAGAGGTGAAGCTTTCTTT. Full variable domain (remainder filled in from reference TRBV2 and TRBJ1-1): EPEVTQTPSHQVTQMGQEVILRCVPISNHLYFYWYRQILGQKVEFLVSFYNNEISEKSEIFDDQFSVERPDGSNFTLKIRSTKLEDSAMYFCASSEARGRGEAFFGQGTRLTVV.

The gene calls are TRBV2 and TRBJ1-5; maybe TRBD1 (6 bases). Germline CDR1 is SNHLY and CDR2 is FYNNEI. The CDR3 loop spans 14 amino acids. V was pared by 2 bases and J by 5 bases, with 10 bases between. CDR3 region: CASSESGDDQPQHF. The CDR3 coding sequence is TGTGCCAGCAGTGAATCAGGGGACGATCAGCCCCAGCATTTT. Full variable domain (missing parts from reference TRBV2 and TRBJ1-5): EPEVTQTPSHQVTQMGQEVILRCVPISNHLYFYWYRQILGQKVEFLVSFYNNEISEKSEIFDDQFSVERPDGSNFTLKIRSTKLEDSAMYFCASSESGDDQPQHFGDGTRLSIL.

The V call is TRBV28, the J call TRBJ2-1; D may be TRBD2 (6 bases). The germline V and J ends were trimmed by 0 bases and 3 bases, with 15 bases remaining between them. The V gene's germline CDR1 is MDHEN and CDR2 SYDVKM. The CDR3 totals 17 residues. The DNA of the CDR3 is TGTGCCAGCAGTTTATGGGGGGATAGCGGACTCTACAATGAGCAGTTCTTC. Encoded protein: CASSLWGDSGLYNEQFF.

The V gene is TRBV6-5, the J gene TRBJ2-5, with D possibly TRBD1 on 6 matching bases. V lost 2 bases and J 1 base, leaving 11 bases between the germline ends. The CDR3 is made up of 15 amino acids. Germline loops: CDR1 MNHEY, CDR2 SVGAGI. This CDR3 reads CASSYPGQSQETQYF. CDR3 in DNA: TGTGCCAGCAGTTACCCCGGACAGAGCCAAGAGACCCAGTACTTC.

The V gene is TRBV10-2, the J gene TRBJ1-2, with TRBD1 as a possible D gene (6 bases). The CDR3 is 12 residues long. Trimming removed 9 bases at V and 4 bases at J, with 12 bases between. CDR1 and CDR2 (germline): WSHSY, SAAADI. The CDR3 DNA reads TGCGCCAGTGGGGCCAGGGGCTATGGCTACACCTTC. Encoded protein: CASGARGYGYTF.

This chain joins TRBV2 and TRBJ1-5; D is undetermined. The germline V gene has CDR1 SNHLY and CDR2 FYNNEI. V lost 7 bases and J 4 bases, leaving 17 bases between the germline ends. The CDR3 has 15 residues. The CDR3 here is CASKGQTVPNQPQHF. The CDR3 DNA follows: TGTGCCAGCAAAGGTCAAACAGTCCCTAATCAGCCCCAGCATTTT.

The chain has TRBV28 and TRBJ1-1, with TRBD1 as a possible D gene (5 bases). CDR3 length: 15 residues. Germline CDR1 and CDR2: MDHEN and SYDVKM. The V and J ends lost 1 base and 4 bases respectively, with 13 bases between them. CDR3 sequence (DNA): TGTGCCAGCAGTTTATATCAGGGTTTGGGCACTGAAGCTTTCTTT. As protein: CASSLYQGLGTEAFF. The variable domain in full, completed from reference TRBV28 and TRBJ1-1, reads DVKVTQSSRYLVKRTGEKVFLECVQDMDHENMFWYRQDPGLGLRLIYFSYDVKMKEKGDIPEGYSVSREKKERFSLILESASTNQTSMYLCASSLYQGLGTEAFFGQGTRLTVV.

CDR3: CASSPRGFNGDFQPQHF. CDR3 in DNA: TGTGCCAGCAGCCCTAGGGGATTTAACGGGGACTTCCAGCCCCAGCATTTT. The genes are TRBV4-2 and TRBJ1-5, with D perhaps matching TRBD1 (5 bases). The CDR3 is 17 residues long. The germline V gene encodes CDR1 LGHNA and CDR2 YNFKEQ. Trimming took off 4 bases at V and 7 bases at J, with 23 bases between the two ends.

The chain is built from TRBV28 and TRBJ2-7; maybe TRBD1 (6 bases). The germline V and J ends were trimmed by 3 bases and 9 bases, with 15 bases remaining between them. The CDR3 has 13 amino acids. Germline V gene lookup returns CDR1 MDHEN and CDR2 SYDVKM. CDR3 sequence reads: CASSFAITGSQYF. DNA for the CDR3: TGTGCCAGCAGTTTCGCGATAACAGGGTCGCAGTACTTC.

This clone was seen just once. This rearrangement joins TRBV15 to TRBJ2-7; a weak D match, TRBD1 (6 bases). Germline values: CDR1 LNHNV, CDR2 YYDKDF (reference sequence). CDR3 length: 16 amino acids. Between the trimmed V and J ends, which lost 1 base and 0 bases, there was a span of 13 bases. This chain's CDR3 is CATSRASTGSSYEQYF. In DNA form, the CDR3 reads TGTGCCACCAGCAGAGCCTCCACAGGGAGCTCCTACGAGCAGTACTTC.

Here the CDR3 reads CASSRIAGQGAEAFF. The CDR3 nucleotides read TGTGCCAGCAGCCGCATAGCGGGACAGGGGGCTGAAGCTTTCTTT. The chain has TRBV11-3 and TRBJ1-1; 11 bases map to TRBD1. This CDR3 is 15 amino acids long. Germline values: CDR1 SGHNT, CDR2 YENEEA. V shed 5 bases and J 6 bases; nucleotides not matched to a gene: 8.

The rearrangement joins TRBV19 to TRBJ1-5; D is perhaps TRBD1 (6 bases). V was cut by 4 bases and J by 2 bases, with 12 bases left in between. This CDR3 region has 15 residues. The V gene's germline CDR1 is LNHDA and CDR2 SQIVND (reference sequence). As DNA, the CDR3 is TGTGCCAGTAGTAGTCGGACAGTGCGCAATCAGCCCCAGCATTTT. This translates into CASSSRTVRNQPQHF. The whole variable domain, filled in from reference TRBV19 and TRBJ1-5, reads DGGITQSPKYLFRKEGQNVTLSCEQNLNHDAMYWYRQDPGQGLRLIYYSQIVNDFQKGDIAEGYSVSREKKESFPLTVTSAQKNPTAFYLCASSSRTVRNQPQHFGDGTRLSIL.